Shown below are 25 T cell receptor beta chains from a single sample sequenced in a study of tissue T cells after allogeneic stem cell transplantation. The data were produced by immunoSEQ multiplex PCR, yet TCRdb's version contains in-frame clones alone and is incomplete. The table includes some 19,000 clones, about 70% detected once. The sample comprised blood. These receptors were obtained from a female BALB/c mouse in good health. For this mouse line, the MHC haplotype is H2-d.

Points on this clone: Mouse gene names apply. The read falls 1 residue short of the CDR3 end, and the missing part is taken from the germline J gene. The rearrangement links TRBV1 to TRBJ1-1, with D possibly being TRBD1 (5 bases). There are 13 residues in the CDR3. Germline CDR1 and CDR2: NSQYPW and LRSPGD (reference sequence). Trimming removed 0 bases from V and 5 bases from J, with 7 bases in between. The sequenced part of the CDR3 DNA is TGCACCTGCAGTGCAGAGACAGCTACAGAAGTCTTC. Amino acids: CTCSAETATEVF. The full CDR3 protein is CTCSAETATEVFF.

This clone was counted between two and nine times. Germline and genes: mouse. Coverage ceases 1 residue before the CDR3 finishes, and the germline J gene fills in the end. V is TRBV4 and J is TRBJ2-7; maybe TRBD1 (6 bases). The CDR3 runs to 12 residues. Germline assignment: CDR1 LGHDT and CDR2 YNNKQL (reference sequence). V was clipped by 5 bases and J by 7 bases, with 12 bases between them. The covered CDR3 bases are TGTGCCAGCAGCCACAGGGAGGGAGAACAGTAC. It specifies CASSHREGEQY. Given in full, the CDR3 is CASSHREGEQYF.

With respect to this clone: Each gene name is a mouse one. The missing CDR3 end, 1 residue past where the read stops, is filled in from the germline J gene. The chain combines TRBV5 with TRBJ2-3; 8 bases fit TRBD2. After removal of 0 bases from V and 0 bases from J, the junction contained 5 bases not matched to a gene. Germline V gives CDR1 LGHNA, CDR2 YNLKQL (reference sequence). The CDR3 covers 17 residues. The CDR3 is CASSQDPWGASAETLYF. Incomplete CDR3 DNA: TGTGCCAGCAGCCAAGATCCCTGGGGGGCTAGTGCAGAAACGCTGTAT.

Concerning this clone: Genes and germline are mouse. Read coverage stops 1 residue before the CDR3 terminus; the germline J gene supplies the remainder. This chain uses TRBV5 with TRBJ2-2, with TRBD2 matching 9 bases. J was trimmed by 0 bases and V by 4 bases; bases with no gene match: 3. The V gene's germline CDR1 is LGHNA and CDR2 YNLKQL (reference sequence). This CDR3 region has 16 residues. The CDR3 here is CASSLLGGANTGQLYF. CDR3 DNA (partial): TGTGCCAGCAGCCTACTGGGGGGTGCAAACACCGGGCAGCTCTAC.

This clone has more than one count but fewer than ten. The germline and genes are mouse ones. The read finishes 1 residue shy of the CDR3 end, and the germline J gene is used to complete it. The chain has TRBV2 and TRBJ2-7; 12 nucleotides match TRBD2. Germline CDR1 and CDR2: LGHNA and YSYQKL. This CDR3 is built from 14 residues. Trimming at V came to 4 bases and at J to 3 bases, leaving 1 base not matched to a gene. The part of the CDR3 DNA that was read is TGTGCCAGCAGCCCGGACTGGGGGGGCTATGAACAGTAC. Translated: CASSPDWGGYEQY. The complete CDR3 reads CASSPDWGGYEQYF.

This clone was observed a few times. Gene names denote mouse genes. The read ends 1 residue early relative to the CDR3; the germline J gene fills the gap. V is TRBV19 and J is TRBJ1-4; D gene uncertain. The ends were cut back, 4 bases at V and 4 bases at J, with 5 bases in the middle. Germline CDR1 reads FNHDT; CDR2 reads SITEND (reference sequence). The CDR3 sequence is 12 residues long. The sequenced part of the CDR3 DNA is TGTGCCAGCAGTGACAACAACGAAAGATTATTT. Translated, it gives CASSDNNERLF. The full CDR3 reads CASSDNNERLFF.

Details on this clone: Gene names are the mouse ones. The read terminates 1 residue before the CDR3 end, so the remaining end is supplied by the germline J gene. The chain recombines TRBV2 with TRBJ2-4; D is unresolved. V was cut by 0 bases and J by 1 base, with 8 bases left in between. CDR3 length: 15 residues. Germline CDR1 and CDR2: LGHNA and YSYQKL. The CDR3 spells CASSQDEGRQNTLYF. The sequenced CDR3 bases are TGTGCCAGCAGCCAAGATGAGGGTCGTCAAAACACCTTGTAC. The full variable domain, with the rest looked up from reference TRBV2 and TRBJ2-4, is DPKIIQKPKYLVAVTGSEKILICEQYLGHNAMYWYRQSAKKPLEFMFSYSYQKLMDNQTASSRFQPQSSKKNHLDLQITALKPDDSATYFCASSQDEGRQNTLYFGAGTRLSVL.

Concerning this clone itself: Gene labels here are mouse ones. The CDR3 is cut off 1 residue early in the read; its end comes from the germline J gene. This chain links TRBV19 with TRBJ2-5; 8 bases are shared with TRBD2. The CDR3 contains 14 residues. Trimming at V came to 4 bases and at J to 3 bases, leaving 4 bases not matched to a gene. The V gene's germline CDR1 is FNHDT and CDR2 SITEND (reference sequence). Incomplete CDR3 DNA: TGTGCCAGCAGTGTCCGGGACTGGCAAGACACCCAGTAC. Its translation is CASSVRDWQDTQY. The CDR3, in full, reads CASSVRDWQDTQYF.

As concerns this clone: Gene names refer to mouse genes. Coverage ceases 1 residue before the CDR3 finishes, and the germline J gene fills in the end. The rearrangement links TRBV19 to TRBJ1-4; TRBD1 matches 8 bases. CDR3 size: 15 residues. Germline V gene lookup returns CDR1 FNHDT and CDR2 SITEND (reference sequence). V lost 1 base to trimming and J lost 5 bases; unmatched junction nucleotides: 4. CDR3 in amino acids: CASSIRTGRNERLFF. The CDR3 DNA, read in part, is TGTGCCAGCAGTATACGGACAGGGAGGAACGAAAGATTATTT.

On this clone itself: The gene symbols are mouse symbols. The DNA ends 1 residue before the CDR3 does, and the rest of the CDR3 is filled in from the germline J gene. The chain has TRBV20 and TRBJ2-2, with D possibly being TRBD2 (5 bases). CDR3 length: 14 residues. Germline assignment: CDR1 GFQATS and CDR2 STVNSAI. V shed 0 bases and J shed 1 base, with 6 bases lying between them. CDR3 protein: CGARDWENTGQLYF. The covered CDR3 bases are TGTGGTGCTAGGGACTGGGAAAACACCGGGCAGCTCTAC.

This clone appeared a few times. Mouse gene names apply. This CDR3 is CASRWRGGTEVFF. The CDR3 DNA, read in part, is TGTGCCAGCAGATGGAGGGGTGGCACAGAAGTCTTC. V is TRBV19 and J is TRBJ1-1, with a tentative D call TRBD1 (5 bases). The read ends 1 residue early relative to the CDR3; the germline J gene fills the gap. V was pared by 5 bases and J by 4 bases, with 12 bases between. The CDR3 has 13 amino acids. Germline V gene lookup returns CDR1 FNHDT and CDR2 SITEND (reference sequence).

Note on this clone: Gene names follow the mouse nomenclature. The read ends 1 residue early relative to the CDR3; the germline J gene fills the gap. This rearrangement joins TRBV1 to TRBJ2-1; 11 bases align to TRBD2. Germline V CDR1 and CDR2: NSQYPW, LRSPGD (reference sequence). Trimming removed 2 bases from V and 7 bases from J; junction bases left unmatched: 4. The CDR3 consists of 15 residues. The CDR3 loop reads CTCSARTGGWAEQFF. The DNA read from the CDR3 is TGCACCTGCAGTGCAAGGACTGGGGGGTGGGCTGAGCAGTTC.

A remark on this clone: Gene names denote mouse genes. CDR3 amino acids: CASSSGRRDSPLYF. CDR3 DNA (partial): TGTGCCAGCAGCTCCGGGAGGCGGGATTCGCCCCTCTAC. The gene calls are TRBV19 and TRBJ1-6; D is unresolved. Read data end 1 residue before the CDR3 end; the end is taken from the germline J gene. TRBJ1-6 is labeled an ORF, and its function is uncertain. This CDR3 is built from 14 residues. The germline V gene has CDR1 FNHDT and CDR2 SITEND (reference sequence). Between the trimmed V and J ends, which lost 5 bases and 8 bases, there was a span of 14 bases.

This clone was picked up a small number of times. All gene names here are mouse names. The read falls 1 residue short of the CDR3 end, and the missing part is taken from the germline J gene. V is TRBV5 and J is TRBJ2-7; D is possibly TRBD2 (6 bases). Germline assignment: CDR1 LGHNA and CDR2 YNLKQL (reference sequence). The CDR3 sequence is 13 residues long. V was pared by 3 bases and J by 5 bases, with 11 bases between. The chain's CDR3 is CASSHPRGDEQYF. The sequenced part of the CDR3 DNA is TGTGCCAGCAGCCATCCCCGGGGGGATGAACAGTAC.

Notes on this clone: Gene names and germline refer to mouse. The read terminates 1 residue ahead of where the CDR3 ends, so the germline J gene completes it. The gene calls are TRBV5 and TRBJ2-3; D perhaps matches TRBD1 (5 bases). In germline, CDR1 is LGHNA, CDR2 YNLKQL (reference sequence). V gave up 2 bases and J gave up 3 bases, with 12 bases separating them. This CDR3 spans 15 amino acids. The covered CDR3 bases are TGTGCCAGCAGCCAAAGGGGAGAGAGGGCAGAAACGCTGTAT. This encodes CASSQRGERAETLY. The whole CDR3 protein is CASSQRGERAETLYF.

As for this clone: Mouse germline and gene names are used. The missing CDR3 end, 1 residue past where the read stops, is filled in from the germline J gene. V gene TRBV13-2 combines with J gene TRBJ1-5, with no clear D. The CDR3 runs 16 residues. Per the germline V gene, CDR1 is NNHNN and CDR2 is SYGAGS (reference sequence). V was shortened by 0 bases and J by 0 bases, with 10 bases between the two germline ends. The CDR3 sequence: CASGDDSRYNNQAPLF. The covered CDR3 bases are TGTGCCAGCGGTGATGACAGCAGGTATAACAACCAGGCTCCGCTT.

With regard to this clone: Gene labels here are mouse ones. The read falls 1 residue short of the CDR3 end, and the missing part is taken from the germline J gene. The genes are TRBV5 and TRBJ2-3; weak D call: TRBD2 (7 bases). V was cut by 0 bases and J by 0 bases, with 10 bases left in between. The length of the CDR3 is 16 residues. Germline V gene lookup returns CDR1 LGHNA and CDR2 YNLKQL (reference sequence). The DNA read from the CDR3 is TGTGCCAGCAGCCAAGATTGGGGGGCGAGTGCAGAAACGCTGTAT. Protein: CASSQDWGASAETLY. The full CDR3 protein is CASSQDWGASAETLYF.

In the case of this clone: Germline and genes: mouse. The sequence runs out 1 residue before the end of the CDR3; the remainder is reconstructed from the germline J gene. The chain employs TRBV19 and TRBJ2-4; D remains unclear. Trimming pared 2 bases from V and 0 bases from J, leaving 10 bases between. This CDR3 contains 15 residues. CDR1 and CDR2 from the germline V gene are FNHDT and SITEND (reference sequence). The CDR3 loop is CASSIRQPSQNTLYF. The part of the CDR3 DNA that was read is TGTGCCAGCAGTATTAGACAACCTAGTCAAAACACCTTGTAC.

Of note for this clone: Gene labels here are mouse ones. The read stops 1 residue short of the end of the CDR3; the missing end is completed from the germline J gene. The chain uses TRBV31 and TRBJ1-3; the D gene is possibly TRBD1 (5 bases). This CDR3 is built from 16 residues. Looked up from germline, CDR1 is GKSSPN and CDR2 is SITVG. V lost 1 base and J 0 bases, leaving 13 bases between the germline ends. CDR3 in amino acids: CAWSQGGVISGNTLYF. CDR3 bases read: TGTGCCTGGAGTCAGGGAGGGGTCATTTCTGGAAATACGCTCTAT.

Note on this clone: The gene names given are mouse names. The CDR3 loop is CASGVSKTSAETLYF. Partial CDR3 DNA: TGTGCCAGCGGTGTATCAAAAACTAGTGCAGAAACGCTGTAT. The chain joins TRBV13-2 to TRBJ2-3, with unresolved D. The read ends 1 residue early relative to the CDR3; the germline J gene fills the gap. This CDR3 contains 15 residues. V lost 3 bases and J lost 0, with 11 bases in between. CDR1 is NNHNN, CDR2 SYGAGS, per germline (reference sequence).

On this clone: Compared with germline, one end of the junction differs, possibly owing to a read error. Gene names are mouse gene names. With the read ending 1 residue before the CDR3 end, the germline J gene is used to fill in that end. The chain uses TRBV24 and TRBJ1-6; tentatively, D is TRBD1 (5 bases). TRBJ1-6 is an ORF; its function is uncertain. CDR1 KGHTA and CDR2 FRNEEI come from the germline V gene. CDR3 length equals 17 residues. Incomplete CDR3 DNA: TGTGCCAGCAGTGTGTACCAGGGCATTTCCTATAATTCGCCCCTCTAC. Translated, it gives CASSVYQGISYNSPLY. The CDR3 in its entirety is CASSVYQGISYNSPLYF.

Turning to this clone: The gene names here belong to mouse. The CDR3 end is not reached by the read, which stops 1 residue before it; the germline J gene fills it in. This chain uses TRBV20 with TRBJ2-2; possible D gene TRBD1, 5 bases. Germline V lookup: CDR1 GFQATS, CDR2 STVNSAI. The CDR3 runs 14 residues. With 0 bases removed from V and 2 bases from J, the gap between germline ends came to 7 bases. This CDR3 is CGARDQGNTGQLYF. CDR3 DNA (partial): TGTGGTGCTAGGGATCAGGGTAACACCGGGCAGCTCTAC.

About this clone itself: Mouse gene names and germline throughout. CDR3 loop: CASSFEGNTEVFF. CDR3 DNA, as far as it was read: TGTGCTAGCAGTTTCGAGGGGAACACAGAAGTCTTC. The chain uses TRBV29 and TRBJ1-1; no clear D. The CDR3 end lies 1 residue beyond the end of the read and is filled in from the germline J gene. V gave up 3 bases and J gave up 1 base, with 6 bases separating them. Germline assignment: CDR1 MSHET and CDR2 SYDVDS. The CDR3 extends over 13 amino acids.

As regards this clone: Gene names denote mouse genes. The read is 1 residue too short to cover the CDR3 end, so that end is filled in from the germline J gene. This sequence joins TRBV13-3 and TRBJ1-4, with a possible D match to TRBD1 (5 bases). Trimming took 3 bases from V and 4 from J, leaving 7 bases between them. The CDR3 totals 13 residues. Germline CDR1 is NNHDY and CDR2 is SYVADS. The CDR3 spells CASSGGGNERLFF. Incomplete CDR3 DNA: TGTGCCAGCAGTGGGGGGGGCAACGAAAGATTATTT.

As concerns this clone: The listed genes are named as in mouse. Sequencing ends 1 residue short of the CDR3 end; the germline J gene provides the rest. This chain links TRBV14 with TRBJ2-5; TRBD1 matches at 9 bases. The V gene end was trimmed by 5 bases and the J gene end by 3 bases; junction bases not matched to a gene: 4. Per germline, CDR1 SGHDT and CDR2 FRDEAV. The CDR3 covers 14 residues. CDR3: CASSRGQGQDTQYF. Incomplete CDR3 DNA: TGTGCCAGCAGCCGGGGACAGGGACAAGACACCCAGTAC.